The 2 T cell receptor beta chains given below trace back to one sample, sequenced in a study of spatial heterogeneity in lung cancer (dated 2019 in TCRdb). In the paper's terms, the time point label means: sample taken at primary tumor resection. The library relied on 5' RACE. The reads were generated on a NextSeq 500. TCRdb handled the public reads itself, with Q25 trimming in fastp and clone calling in MiXCR, and kept productive beta chains. Every distinct CDR3 protein forms one entry, paired with its most common genes and DNA. In all, the sample holds some 39,000 distinct CDR3 sequences, and around 7% of those were seen once. The top ten clonotypes cover around 43% of the sample. The source material was PBMCs, sampled at surgery. The receptors stem from a female donor with early-stage non-small cell lung cancer.

This clonotype came up many times. The chain has TRBV27 and TRBJ2-1, with TRBD1 matching over 9 bases. CDR1 MNHEY and CDR2 SMNVEV come from the germline V gene (reference sequence). The CDR3 contains 19 residues. J gave up 0 bases and V 6 bases, and 15 bases lay outside the gene matches. This CDR3 is CASSLTGTGITSSYNEQFF. The CDR3 bases are TGTGCCAGCAGCCTAACCGGGACAGGGATTACTAGCTCCTACAATGAGCAGTTCTTC.

This clonotype was detected many times. The gene calls are TRBV20-1 and TRBJ2-7; 14 bases line up with TRBD2. The CDR3 consists of 14 residues. Losses at the gene ends were 2 bases for V and 7 bases for J; bases not matched to a gene: 4. CDR1 DFQATT and CDR2 SNEGSKA come from the germline V gene (reference sequence). The CDR3 spells CSARRGTSGGEQYF. Here the CDR3 DNA reads TGCAGTGCTAGACGGGGGACTAGCGGGGGTGAGCAGTACTTC.